A selection of T cell receptor beta chains follows, all from one sample in a study of human T cells and chemical hapten exposure. MiXCR, run by TCRdb on the RACE reads, gives a single entry per CDR3 protein. The sample comprises about 85,000 distinct CDR3 sequences, 11% of which are singletons, and around 1.6% rests with the top ten. Sequenced material: whole blood, taken in connection with sensitization to the hapten diphenylcyclopropenone (DPC). Receptors were obtained from a man aged 18 to 29 with alopecia areata. Some clones in this sample may be carry-over from other donors' samples. CDR3s include the opening cysteine and the closing phenylalanine or tryptophan. D genes are given only for firm matches. Only part of the rows carry a size: once, few, many, or a class if the clone is expanded.

V	D	J	size	CDR3	DNA
TRBV7-3	.	TRBJ1-1	many	CASSLTEGGQSSTEAFF	TGTGCCAGCAGCTTAACTGAAGGGGGACAATCTAGCACTGAAGCTTTCTTT
TRBV7-9	.	TRBJ1-2	many	CASSFPGNYGYTF	TGTGCCAGCAGCTTTCCAGGGAACTATGGCTACACCTTC
TRBV2	.	TRBJ2-1	.	CASSDSRVDNEQFF	TGTGCCAGCAGTGATTCCAGGGTTGACAATGAGCAGTTCTTC
TRBV28	.	TRBJ2-7	few	CASSGQRPYEQYF	TGTGCCAGCAGTGGACAGAGACCTTACGAGCAGTACTTC
TRBV2	.	TRBJ1-2	.	CATLDGPYGYTF	TGTGCCACGCTGGACGGACCCTATGGCTACACCTTC
TRBV27	.	TRBJ2-2	many	CASSIPNTGELFF	TGTGCCAGCAGTATACCTAACACCGGGGAGCTGTTTTTT
TRBV3-1	TRBD1	TRBJ2-1	few	CASSQDWTGLYNEQFF	TGTGCCAGCAGCCAAGATTGGACAGGGTTATACAATGAGCAGTTCTTC
TRBV7-3	.	TRBJ2-1	.	CASSSLFGGEQFF	TGTGCCAGCAGCAGTCTCTTTGGAGGTGAGCAGTTCTTC
TRBV28	.	TRBJ2-1	.	CASGYNEQFF	TGTGCCAGCGGCTACAATGAGCAGTTCTTC
TRBV12-3/TRBV12-4	.	TRBJ2-7	few	CASSSDSSYEQYF	TGTGCCAGCAGTTCAGACAGCTCCTACGAGCAGTACTTC
TRBV7-9	.	TRBJ2-7	.	CASSSAGAQGSSYEQYF	TGTGCCAGCAGCTCTGCCGGGGCACAGGGTAGCTCCTACGAGCAGTACTTC
TRBV6-2/TRBV6-3	TRBD1	TRBJ1-6	many	CASSPLQTGIFSPLHF	TGTGCCAGCAGCCCGTTACAGACAGGGATTTTCTCACCCCTCCACTTT
TRBV10-2	.	TRBJ1-1	.	CASSESGSRRAFF	TGCGCCAGCAGTGAGTCAGGCTCTAGGAGAGCTTTCTTT
TRBV11-2	.	TRBJ1-3	.	CASSFKFRDTIYF	TGTGCCAGCAGTTTCAAGTTCCGGGACACCATATATTTT
TRBV10-3	.	TRBJ1-1	.	CAIRKTENTEAFF	TGTGCCATCAGAAAAACAGAGAACACTGAAGCTTTCTTT
TRBV7-2	.	TRBJ2-1	few	CASSSTLGEQFF	TGTGCCAGCAGCAGCACCCTCGGCGAGCAGTTCTTC
TRBV7-2	.	TRBJ1-1	.	CASSLVAGAAGMNTEAFF	TGTGCCAGCAGCTTAGTAGCGGGGGCAGCCGGCATGAACACTGAAGCTTTCTTT
TRBV7-9	.	TRBJ1-3	many	CASSRRSGNTIYF	TGTGCCAGCAGCCGTCGTAGTGGAAACACCATATATTTT
TRBV9	TRBD2	TRBJ2-3	.	CASSVTAGGPGDTQYF	TGTGCCAGCAGCGTTACAGCGGGGGGGCCCGGAGATACGCAGTATTTT
TRBV24-1	.	TRBJ2-2	.	CATSEPPDRNTGELFF	TGTGCCACCAGTGAGCCCCCCGACAGGAACACCGGGGAGCTGTTTTTT
TRBV18	.	TRBJ2-7	.	CASSPLVDGFPYF	TGTGCCAGCTCACCCCTCGTGGACGGGTTTCCGTACTTC
TRBV29-1	.	TRBJ2-7	.	CSVAGTSYEQYF	TGCAGCGTGGCCGGGACTTCCTATGAGCAGTACTTC
TRBV25-1	.	TRBJ1-2	.	CASGPTANYGYTF	TGTGCCAGCGGCCCGACAGCTAACTATGGCTACACCTTC
TRBV20-1	TRBD1	TRBJ1-5	.	CSATGTGDFQPQHF	TGCAGTGCTACTGGGACAGGGGATTTTCAGCCCCAGCATTTT
TRBV7-2	.	TRBJ1-2	few	CASSFLPPGAAYGYTF	TGTGCCAGCAGCTTTCTTCCTCCAGGCGCCGCATATGGCTACACCTTC
TRBV6-1	TRBD1	TRBJ1-5	few	CASSETGFNQPQHF	TGTGCCAGCAGCGAGACAGGGTTCAATCAGCCCCAGCATTTT
TRBV7-3	.	TRBJ2-3	.	CASSFGSPDTDTQYF	TGTGCCAGCAGCTTTGGAAGCCCAGACACAGATACGCAGTATTTT
TRBV28	.	TRBJ2-7	.	CASNLPNVGHYEQYF	TGTGCCAGCAACCTGCCAAATGTTGGGCACTACGAGCAGTACTTC
TRBV7-2	.	TRBJ1-2	.	CASSFPTEDYGYTF	TGTGCCAGCAGCTTTCCGACAGAAGACTATGGCTACACCTTC
TRBV12-3/TRBV12-4	TRBD1	TRBJ1-1	few	CASSLAHRGPPGVFF	TGTGCCAGCAGTTTAGCCCACAGGGGGCCCCCAGGAGTTTTCTTT
TRBV5-5	.	TRBJ1-4	few	CASSPDSATNEKLFF	TGTGCCAGCAGCCCGGACAGTGCAACTAATGAAAAACTGTTTTTT
TRBV6-5	.	TRBJ1-1	many	CASSPGLGAEAFF	TGTGCCAGCAGCCCTGGACTAGGCGCTGAAGCTTTCTTT
TRBV19	TRBD1	TRBJ1-1	many	CASSIDRGNTEAFF	TGTGCCAGTAGTATTGACAGGGGGAACACTGAAGCTTTCTTT
TRBV6-2/TRBV6-3	.	TRBJ1-5	many	CASLRSNTGSNQPQHF	TGTGCCAGCCTACGTTCAAATACAGGGAGCAATCAGCCCCAGCATTTT
TRBV4-3	.	TRBJ2-3	few	CASSQDRGSGTDTQYF	TGCGCCAGCAGCCAAGATAGGGGCTCGGGCACAGATACGCAGTATTTT
TRBV18	TRBD1	TRBJ2-5	many	CASRTGEEETQYF	TGTGCCAGCCGGACAGGGGAAGAAGAGACCCAGTACTTC
TRBV7-2	TRBD2	TRBJ2-3	many	CASSSSRLAGGPDTQYF	TGTGCCAGCAGCTCCTCTAGACTAGCGGGGGGTCCAGATACGCAGTATTTT
TRBV7-9	.	TRBJ1-4	many	CASSIQGWGNEKLFF	TGTGCCAGCAGTATTCAGGGGTGGGGTAATGAAAAACTGTTTTTT
TRBV7-9	.	TRBJ2-2	few	CASSITRGTGELFF	TGTGCCAGCAGCATTACCAGGGGAACCGGGGAGCTGTTTTTT
TRBV7-6	.	TRBJ2-3	many	CASSLAGTSTDTQYF	TGTGCCAGCAGCTTAGCGGGAACTAGCACAGATACGCAGTATTTT
TRBV6-5	.	TRBJ2-3	.	CASSYALSTDTQYF	TGTGCCAGCAGTTACGCCCTTAGCACAGATACGCAGTATTTT
TRBV7-9	TRBD1	TRBJ2-3	.	CASSSRDRGSDTQYF	TGTGCCAGCAGCTCCCGGGACAGGGGATCCGATACGCAGTATTTT
TRBV10-3	.	TRBJ2-3	many	CAISDHLGRSTDTQYF	TGTGCCATCAGTGACCACCTAGGGCGCAGCACAGATACGCAGTATTTT
TRBV28	TRBD1	TRBJ2-2	many	CASIKDRGGDTGELFF	TGTGCCAGCATTAAGGACAGGGGAGGGGACACCGGGGAGCTGTTTTTT
TRBV6-5	.	TRBJ1-2	many	CASKAEEKYGYTF	TGTGCCAGCAAGGCGGAAGAAAAATATGGCTACACCTTC
TRBV7-8	.	TRBJ1-2	.	CASSQAAGYYGYTF	TGTGCCAGCAGCCAGGCGGCGGGGTACTATGGCTACACCTTC
TRBV4-1	.	TRBJ2-4	many	CASSLSLAWESPRENIQYF	TGCGCCAGCAGCCTATCATTAGCGTGGGAGTCACCTCGGGAAAACATTCAGTACTTC
TRBV6-2/TRBV6-3	.	TRBJ1-3	many	CASRRQSSGNTIYF	TGTGCCAGCAGACGACAGAGCTCTGGAAACACCATATATTTT
TRBV2	TRBD1	TRBJ2-1	.	CASSEARDRTYNEQFF	TGTGCCAGCAGTGAAGCTAGGGACAGAACATACAATGAGCAGTTCTTC
TRBV19	.	TRBJ2-3	few	CASGRTSTPDTQYF	TGTGCCAGTGGAAGGACATCTACCCCAGATACGCAGTATTTT
TRBV11-1	.	TRBJ2-2	few	CASSPRGAPGGELFF	TGTGCCAGCAGTCCCCGAGGGGCGCCAGGCGGGGAGCTGTTTTTT
TRBV11-1	.	TRBJ1-2	.	CASSRADYGYTF	TGTGCCAGCAGCCGGGCGGACTATGGCTACACCTTC
TRBV24-1	.	TRBJ1-2	.	CATSAGKGYGYTF	TGTGCCACCAGTGCAGGGAAGGGGTATGGCTACACCTTC